Listed below are T cell receptor beta chains from one sample, sequenced in a study of T cell changes during pregnancy in multiple sclerosis. Clones were read by immunoSEQ multiplex PCR, and TCRdb kept only the in-frame ones, dropping some. Here the sample spans around 88,000 clones, roughly 92% being singletons. The material sequenced was peripheral blood, taken in the first trimester of pregnancy. The receptors come from a female donor with multiple sclerosis, enrolled in a pregnancy study. Each CDR3 is given with its conserved first and last residue. A D gene is named only where the DNA matches it firmly. Part of the rows lack a size; the others show once, few, many or a class for expanded clones.

D gene	V gene	clone size	J gene	CDR3 protein	CDR3 DNA
-	TRBV19	-	TRBJ2-7	CASSIEGQYYEQYF	TGTGCCAGTAGTATCGAAGGACAGTACTACGAGCAGTACTTC
-	TRBV6-6	-	TRBJ2-5	CASLQGSAETQYF	TGTGCCAGCCTTCAGGGGTCCGCAGAGACCCAGTACTTC
TRBD2	TRBV14	-	TRBJ2-1	CASSLMTSGRFSDEQFF	TGTGCCAGCAGCCTAATGACTAGCGGGAGATTTTCGGATGAGCAGTTCTTC
-	TRBV4-3	-	TRBJ1-6	CASSQTGSGNSPLHF	TGCGCCAGCAGCCAAACAGGGTCGGGGAATTCACCCCTCCACTTT
-	TRBV7-9	-	TRBJ2-3	CASSLASTPEDTQYF	TGTGCCAGCAGCTTAGCGAGTACTCCCGAAGATACGCAGTATTTT
TRBD1	TRBV19	-	TRBJ1-4	CASMRGTGIPTNEKLFF	TGTGCCAGTATGAGGGGGACAGGGATACCAACTAATGAAAAACTGTTTTTT
-	TRBV19	-	TRBJ1-4	CASSTQKWRELFF	TGTGCCAGTAGTACGCAGAAATGGAGAGAACTGTTTTTT
TRBD1	TRBV15	-	TRBJ2-4	CATSRGQGRGIQYF	TGTGCCACCAGCCGAGGACAGGGGCGAGGCATTCAGTACTTC
TRBD2	TRBV14	once	TRBJ2-1	CASSRGKTSGAHNEQFF	TGTGCCAGCAGCCGGGGGAAGACTAGCGGGGCCCACAATGAGCAGTTCTTC
TRBD2	TRBV7-2	-	TRBJ2-2	CASSLGTSGTGELFF	TGTGCCAGCAGCTTAGGGACTAGCGGCACCGGGGAGCTGTTTTTT
TRBD2	TRBV9	once	TRBJ2-7	CASSVGGTSGTSQYF	TGTGCCAGCAGCGTAGGTGGGACTAGCGGGACTTCGCAGTACTTC
-	TRBV14	-	TRBJ2-5	CASSQDRGPLGTQYF	TGTGCCAGCAGCCAAGATCGAGGGCCCTTGGGGACCCAGTACTTC
-	TRBV28	-	TRBJ1-5	CASTLGLDGNQPQHF	TGTGCCAGCACCCTGGGGCTGGACGGCAATCAGCCCCAGCATTTT
-	TRBV5-1	once	TRBJ2-5	CASRLGGTGKQETQYF	TGCGCCAGCAGGTTGGGGGGGACAGGAAAACAAGAGACCCAGTACTTC
-	TRBV7-2	-	TRBJ2-2	CASSRHDISNTGELFF	TGTGCCAGCAGCAGACACGACATCTCGAACACCGGGGAGCTGTTTTTT
TRBD2	TRBV7-8	-	TRBJ2-3	CASSPSWSGTSTDTQYF	TGTGCCAGCAGCCCATCCTGGAGCGGGACTAGCACAGATACGCAGTATTTT
-	TRBV7-9	-	TRBJ1-1	CASSSGLNTEAFF	TGTGCCAGCAGTTCAGGTTTGAACACTGAAGCTTTCTTT
-	TRBV29-1	-	TRBJ2-3	CSVEESRGWADTQYF	TGCAGCGTTGAAGAGAGTCGGGGTTGGGCAGATACGCAGTATTTT
-	TRBV28	few	TRBJ1-5	CASSLESNQPQHF	TGTGCCAGCAGTCTCGAGAGCAATCAGCCCCAGCATTTT
TRBD1	TRBV5-1	-	TRBJ2-3	CASSLGQGSVSSDTQYF	TGCGCCAGCAGCCTCGGACAGGGCTCCGTTTCTTCAGATACGCAGTATTTT
TRBD1	TRBV19	-	TRBJ2-5	CASSRQGARETQYF	TGTGCCAGTAGTAGACAGGGGGCGAGGGAGACCCAGTACTTC
TRBD1	TRBV29-1	once	TRBJ2-5	CSVVGTGSLGTGTQYF	TGCAGCGTTGTAGGGACAGGCTCTTTGGGAACAGGGACCCAGTACTTC
-	TRBV18	-	TRBJ2-7	CASSPPASPYREQYF	TGTGCCAGCTCACCGCCGGCCTCACCTTACAGGGAGCAGTACTTC
TRBD1	TRBV7-2	-	TRBJ1-5	CASSQQGAHQPQHF	TGTGCCAGCAGCCAACAGGGGGCGCATCAGCCCCAGCATTTT
TRBD2	TRBV4-1	-	TRBJ2-7	CASSLSLAGSYEQYF	TGCGCCAGCAGCCTGTCACTAGCGGGATCCTACGAGCAGTACTTC
TRBD2	TRBV15	-	TRBJ2-7	CATSRDPGLVYEQYF	TGTGCCACCAGCAGAGATCCGGGACTAGTCTACGAGCAGTACTTC
-	TRBV4-3	-	TRBJ2-7	CASSQGDKSGSLQYF	TGCGCCAGCAGCCAAGGGGACAAATCGGGATCATTGCAGTACTTC
-	TRBV7-9	-	TRBJ1-1	CASNPGVTEAFF	TGTGCCAGCAACCCCGGGGTCACTGAAGCTTTCTTT
-	TRBV10-1	few	TRBJ1-3	CASTYSGNTIYF	TGCGCCAGCACCTACTCTGGAAACACCATATATTTT
-	TRBV4-1	-	TRBJ2-7	CASSRLADSPFSYEQYF	TGCGCCAGCAGCCGTCTCGCGGACAGCCCATTCTCCTACGAGCAGTACTTC
TRBD2	TRBV5-4	-	TRBJ2-7	CASSAGTNPYEQYF	TGTGCCAGCAGCGCCGGGACTAACCCCTACGAGCAGTACTTC
TRBD1	TRBV28	-	TRBJ2-7	CASWGQGSYEQYF	TGTGCCAGCTGGGGACAGGGATCCTACGAGCAGTACTTC
-	TRBV5-1	-	TRBJ1-2	CASSSRTTGVYGYTF	TGCGCCAGCAGCAGTCGGACGACGGGGGTCTATGGCTACACCTTC
TRBD2	TRBV5-1	-	TRBJ2-3	CASSLGVIAGGRSDTQYF	TGCGCCAGCAGCTTGGGGGTCATAGCGGGAGGGCGATCAGATACGCAGTATTTT
-	TRBV28	once	TRBJ2-6	CASSSGTSSGANVLTF	TGTGCCAGCAGTTCCGGGACAAGCTCTGGGGCCAACGTCCTGACTTTC
-	TRBV28	-	TRBJ1-5	CASRLATAGNQPQHF	TGTGCCAGCAGATTAGCGACTGCAGGCAATCAGCCCCAGCATTTT
TRBD2	TRBV6-1	-	TRBJ2-3	CASSDFGGRAWDTQYF	TGTGCCAGCAGTGATTTTGGCGGGAGGGCTTGGGATACGCAGTATTTT
-	TRBV29-1	-	TRBJ2-1	CSGGLGQGNEQFF	TGCAGCGGGGGCCTCGGGCAGGGCAATGAGCAGTTCTTC
TRBD2	TRBV6-1	-	TRBJ2-3	CASSPLGSGRDTQYF	TGTGCCAGCAGTCCGCTGGGTAGCGGGAGGGATACGCAGTATTTT